The present T cell receptor beta chain was sequenced within a study of technical replicates of blood from a handful of donors. This clone was detected once. J was trimmed by 3 bases and V by 5 bases; bases with no gene match: 16. This CDR3 spans 17 amino acids. Germline-derived CDR1 and CDR2 are SGHAT and FQNNGV. Measured with immunoSEQ multiplex PCR; TCRdb has only the in-frame clones, and not every one. Counted here are approximately 79,000 clones, over 90% occurring once; the ten biggest clones make up 0.3% to 0.5%. The receptor's source is a human donor in good health. The chain links TRBV11-2 to TRBJ2-7, with 7 nucleotides matching TRBD1. Material: T cells isolated from PBMCs. The CDR3 region is CASSQPVTGDWVYEQYF. The CDR3 coding sequence is TGTGCCAGCAGCCAGCCTGTAACAGGGGATTGGGTCTACGAGCAGTACTTC.